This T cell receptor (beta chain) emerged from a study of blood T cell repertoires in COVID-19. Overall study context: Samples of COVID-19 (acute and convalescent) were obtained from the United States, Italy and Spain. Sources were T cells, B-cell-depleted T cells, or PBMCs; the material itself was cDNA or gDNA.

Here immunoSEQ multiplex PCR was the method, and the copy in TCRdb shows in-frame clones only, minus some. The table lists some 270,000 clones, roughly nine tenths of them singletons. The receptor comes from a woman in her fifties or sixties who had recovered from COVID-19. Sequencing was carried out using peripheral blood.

CDR3 region: CSAGHTLYYGYTF. The CDR3 coding sequence is TGCAGCGCCGGACACACTCTTTACTATGGCTACACCTTC. The chain has TRBV29-1 and TRBJ1-2, with D possibly being TRBD1 (5 bases). V lost 7 bases to trimming and J lost 3 bases, with 15 bases between them. The CDR3 has 13 residues. Germline values: CDR1 SQVTM, CDR2 ANQGSEA.